A single sample is the source of the 28 T cell receptor beta chains below, sequenced in a study of human T cells and chemical hapten exposure. Whole blood, unfractionated, served as the material for total RNA extraction. Unique molecular identifiers were linked by the library to individual cDNA molecules. TCRdb reprocessed the reads via MiXCR and lists one record per CDR3 protein. There are around 120,000 distinct CDR3 sequences in the sample; roughly 8.5% occur only once, and about 1.4% lies in the top ten. Sequences were obtained from whole blood. The source is a human donor in good health. Some clones in this sample may be carry-over from other donors' samples.

This clonotype was seen more than once but under ten times. V is TRBV7-9 and J is TRBJ2-1; TRBD2 matches at 13 bases. The CDR3 extends over 16 amino acids. Per germline, CDR1 SEHNR and CDR2 FQNEAQ (reference sequence). Trimming removed 4 bases from V and 8 bases from J; junction bases left unmatched: 8. The CDR3: CASSSGLAGFSDEQFF. As DNA, the CDR3 is TGTGCCAGCAGCTCGGGACTAGCGGGATTCTCTGATGAGCAGTTCTTC.

This chain connects TRBV4-3 to TRBJ1-2, with 10 nucleotides matching TRBD1. V lost 3 bases and J lost 6; bases outside the gene matches: 4. Per the germline V gene, CDR1 is LGHNA and CDR2 is YSLEER. The CDR3 sequence is 14 residues long. CDR3 residues: CASSHRDRGHGYTF. CDR3 sequence (DNA): TGCGCCAGCAGCCACCGGGACAGGGGACATGGCTACACCTTC.

The chain combines TRBV12-5 with TRBJ1-2, with 10 bases lining up with TRBD1. V lost 2 bases and J lost 8; bases outside the gene matches: 11. The germline V gene encodes CDR1 LGHNT and CDR2 FRNRAP. The CDR3 sequence is 16 residues long. The CDR3 bases are TGTGCTAGTGGTTTGTTACCGACAGGGGGCTTCGACGGCTACACCTTC. This translates into CASGLLPTGGFDGYTF.

This clonotype has a handful of counts. The gene calls are TRBV10-3 and TRBJ1-3, with D hard to call. Trimming pared 0 bases from V and 0 bases from J, leaving 9 bases between. Germline CDR1 reads ENHRY; CDR2 reads SYGVKD. This CDR3 is built from 16 residues. DNA of the CDR3: TGTGCCATCAGTGAGTCAGGGCCCTTCTCTGGAAACACCATATATTTT. Encoded protein: CAISESGPFSGNTIYF.

This clonotype was found many times. This chain links TRBV9 with TRBJ1-4; D is possibly TRBD1 (5 bases). V was trimmed by 3 bases and J by 3 bases, leaving 24 bases between them. CDR1 and CDR2 (germline): SGDLS, YYNGEE. CDR3 length equals 19 residues. The CDR3 spells CASSAGYRGRVAPNEKLFF. As DNA, the CDR3 is TGTGCCAGCAGCGCAGGTTATCGGGGCAGGGTTGCGCCTAATGAAAAACTGTTTTTT.

There are a few counts of this clonotype. This chain links TRBV6-4 with TRBJ2-6; TRBD1 is a possible D gene (5 bases). V dropped 0 bases and J dropped 0 bases, with 15 bases sitting between them. CDR3 length: 19 residues. Germline V gene lookup returns CDR1 MRHNA and CDR2 SNTAGT. This chain's CDR3 is CASSDSEVGAGSGANVLTF. Here the CDR3 DNA reads TGTGCCAGCAGTGACTCTGAAGTAGGGGCAGGCTCTGGGGCCAACGTCCTGACTTTC.

This clonotype was detected only a few times. The chain recombines TRBV6-2 or TRBV6-3 with TRBJ2-1; perhaps TRBD2 as D (5 bases). Germline-derived CDR1 and CDR2 are MNHEY and SVGEGT. V lost 2 bases and J lost 5, with 7 bases in between. There are 13 residues in the CDR3. CDR3: CASSYDYNNEQFF. CDR3 DNA: TGTGCCAGCAGTTACGACTATAACAATGAGCAGTTCTTC.

There are a few counts of this clonotype. The gene calls are TRBV6-5 and TRBJ1-2, with D perhaps TRBD1 (5 bases). The V and J ends lost 2 bases and 4 bases respectively, with 11 bases between them. The CDR3 runs to 14 residues. Germline V gene lookup returns CDR1 MNHEY and CDR2 SVGAGI. CDR3 protein: CASSYGQHLYGYTF. Here the CDR3 DNA reads TGTGCCAGCAGTTACGGACAACACCTCTATGGCTACACCTTC.

This clonotype was picked up a small number of times. DNA of the CDR3: TGTGCCACCAGACTAGCGGGGGACCACACAGATACGCAGTATTTT. This encodes CATRLAGDHTDTQYF. This chain links TRBV24-1 with TRBJ2-3; TRBD2 matches 11 bases. Trimming took 7 bases from V and 2 from J; bases not matched to a gene: 4. Germline V gene sequence: CDR1 KGHDR, CDR2 SFDVKD. The length of the CDR3 is 15 residues.

This clonotype was seen repeatedly, ten times or more. The chain couples TRBV7-6 to TRBJ1-1, with a tentative D call TRBD1 (6 bases). V lost 5 bases and J lost 2, with 9 bases in between. The CDR3 spans 13 residues. Germline CDR1 reads SGHVS; CDR2 reads FNYEAQ. The CDR3 loop is CASSHRDNTEAFF. DNA for the CDR3: TGTGCCAGCAGCCACAGGGATAACACTGAAGCTTTCTTT.

The rearrangement links TRBV7-6 to TRBJ2-3, with D possibly TRBD1 on 6 matching bases. The CDR3 totals 16 residues. Between the trimmed V and J ends, which lost 4 bases and 1 base, there was a span of 15 bases. Looked up from germline, CDR1 is SGHVS and CDR2 is FNYEAQ. CDR3 DNA: TGTGCCAGCAGCTGGGGACACTCGCTTGGCACAGATACGCAGTATTTT. This encodes CASSWGHSLGTDTQYF.

The rearrangement links TRBV2 to TRBJ2-7; 10 positions match TRBD1. Germline V gives CDR1 SNHLY, CDR2 FYNNEI. This CDR3 is built from 14 residues. V was pared by 6 bases and J by 7 bases, with 9 bases of the junction left unmatched. CDR3 protein: CASRIGTGAREQYF. Written as DNA, the CDR3 is TGTGCCAGCAGGATCGGGACAGGGGCGAGGGAGCAGTACTTC.

This clonotype was counted only a few times. This chain joins TRBV2 and TRBJ2-1; D not certain. The V gene's germline CDR1 is SNHLY and CDR2 FYNNEI. The CDR3 is made up of 11 amino acids. The V end was cut by 2 bases, the J end by 8 bases, with 4 bases between. CDR3 DNA sequence: TGTGCCAGCAGTGAATTCTATGAGCAGTTCTTC. Its protein product is CASSEFYEQFF.

This clonotype has only a few counts. The chain couples TRBV4-1 to TRBJ1-1; D unresolved. Trimming stripped 2 bases from V and 2 bases from J, with 18 bases between. Germline V gene sequence: CDR1 MGHRA, CDR2 YSYEKL. This CDR3 comprises 17 residues. The CDR3 sequence: CASSQPGTTYTNTEAFF. CDR3 nucleotide sequence: TGCGCCAGCAGCCAACCCGGAACGACTTACACAAACACTGAAGCTTTCTTT.

This clonotype was detected ten times or more. The V call is TRBV3-1, the J call TRBJ1-4; no firm D call. V was cut by 0 bases and J by 8 bases, with 16 bases left in between. CDR3 length: 16 amino acids. Germline CDR1 is LGHDT and CDR2 is YNNKEL (reference sequence). The CDR3 DNA sequence: TGTGCCAGCAGCCAAGAAGGACGTTGGCAAGGAGAAAAACTGTTTTTT. Translation: CASSQEGRWQGEKLFF. Filled out from reference TRBV3-1 and TRBJ1-4, the complete variable domain reads DTAVSQTPKYLVTQMGNDKSIKCEQNLGHDTMYWYKQDSKKFLKIMFSYNNKELIINETVPNRFSPKSPDKAHLNLHINSLELGDSAVYFCASSQEGRWQGEKLFFGSGTQLSVL.

This chain connects TRBV5-4 to TRBJ2-5; a possible D gene is TRBD2 (6 bases). Between the trimmed V and J ends, which lost 3 bases and 2 bases, there was a span of 8 bases. Per the germline V gene, CDR1 is SGHNT and CDR2 is YYREEE (reference sequence). This CDR3 is 13 amino acids long. CDR3 residues: CASSWGLQETQYF. CDR3 bases: TGTGCCAGCAGCTGGGGACTGCAAGAGACCCAGTACTTC.

This clonotype showed up many times. The chain carries TRBV10-3 and TRBJ2-7; 11 nucleotides agree with TRBD1. The length of the CDR3 is 16 residues. J lost 1 base, V lost 6 bases, and 8 bases had no gene match. From germline, CDR1 is ENHRY and CDR2 SYGVKD. CDR3 sequence (DNA): TGTGCCATCAGAAGTGGACAGGGGGCACAATCCTACGAGCAGTACTTC. Translating it yields CAIRSGQGAQSYEQYF.

The chain couples TRBV7-9 to TRBJ1-2; TRBD1 agrees at 7 bases. Per germline, CDR1 SEHNR and CDR2 FQNEAQ (reference sequence). V gave up 4 bases and J gave up 4 bases; unmatched junction bases: 9. There are 15 residues in the CDR3. CDR3 sequence reads: CASSSQGQQIYGYTF. DNA for the CDR3: TGTGCCAGCAGCTCCCAGGGACAGCAAATCTATGGCTACACCTTC.

V gene TRBV7-9 combines with J gene TRBJ2-1; maybe TRBD1 (5 bases). The length of the CDR3 is 15 residues. Germline lookup yields CDR1 SEHNR and CDR2 FQNEAQ (reference sequence). V was clipped by 5 bases and J by 0 bases, with 11 bases between them. CDR3 nucleotides: TGTGCCAGCAGCCCGACAGATCGCTCCTACAATGAGCAGTTCTTC. Translated, it gives CASSPTDRSYNEQFF.

This clonotype was observed a few times. The chain links TRBV6-2 or TRBV6-3 to TRBJ1-5, with D possibly matching TRBD1 (5 bases). Looked up from germline, CDR1 is MNHEY and CDR2 is SVGEGT. This CDR3 comprises 14 residues. V lost 4 bases to trimming and J lost 0 bases, with 7 bases between them. The CDR3 sequence: CASSSQGSNQPQHF. CDR3 nucleotides: TGTGCCAGCAGTTCCCAGGGTAGCAATCAGCCCCAGCATTTT.

This clonotype has only a few counts. The chain carries TRBV7-9 and TRBJ2-5; D possibly matches TRBD1 or TRBD2 (5 bases each). The V gene's germline CDR1 is SEHNR and CDR2 FQNEAQ (reference sequence). This CDR3 spans 14 amino acids. V was shortened by 3 bases and J by 4 bases, with 12 bases between the two germline ends. The CDR3 here is CASSFRASPETQYF. In DNA, the CDR3 is TGTGCCAGCAGCTTCAGGGCTAGCCCAGAGACCCAGTACTTC.

V and J are TRBV6-6 and TRBJ2-2; D is unclear. In germline, CDR1 is MNHNY, CDR2 SVGAGI (reference sequence). The CDR3 covers 12 residues. Between the trimmed V and J ends, which lost 7 bases and 4 bases, there was a span of 7 bases. The CDR3 DNA is TGTGCCAGCATTGCCCCCACCGGGGAGCTGTTTTTT. Translated, it gives CASIAPTGELFF.

The rearrangement joins TRBV12-3 or TRBV12-4 to TRBJ2-1; 7 nucleotides align to TRBD2. Losses at the gene ends were 8 bases for V and 8 bases for J; bases not matched to a gene: 6. The CDR3 contains 12 residues. CDR3 residues: CASGGESHEQFF. Here the CDR3 DNA reads TGTGCCAGCGGGGGGGAGTCCCATGAGCAGTTCTTC.

A word on this clonotype: A read error may explain this, as a much larger clone is one base away. J is TRBJ1-5 and V is TRBV28; D is ambiguous. Germline V gene lookup returns CDR1 MDHEN and CDR2 SYDVKM. V shed 1 base and J shed 0 bases, with 10 bases lying between them. The CDR3 contains 16 residues. CDR3 bases: TGTGCCAGCAGTTTATTATCCACTAATAGCAATCAGCCCCAGCATTTT. It specifies CASSLLSTNSNQPQHF.

There are a few counts of this clonotype. The CDR3 loop is CASSYSRGGGQPQHF. The CDR3 coding sequence is TGTGCCAGCAGTTATTCCCGCGGGGGGGGTCAGCCCCAGCATTTT. The chain combines TRBV6-6 with TRBJ1-5, with D possibly being TRBD1 (5 bases). In germline, CDR1 is MNHNY, CDR2 SVGAGI (reference sequence). This CDR3 has 15 amino acids. The V end lost 3 bases, the J end lost 6 bases, and 15 bases lay between the germline ends.

This clonotype was detected a few times. The chain joins TRBV6-2 or TRBV6-3 to TRBJ1-2; unclear D gene. Germline CDR1 reads MNHEY; CDR2 reads SVGEGT. The CDR3 is 14 amino acids. V lost 7 bases to trimming and J lost 0 bases, with 12 bases between them. This CDR3 is CASIADGANYGYTF. In DNA, the CDR3 is TGTGCCAGCATTGCTGACGGAGCTAACTATGGCTACACCTTC.

This clonotype was detected only a few times. J is TRBJ1-5 and V is TRBV6-6, with TRBD1 matching 10 bases. The CDR3 consists of 16 residues. Germline CDR1 and CDR2: MNHNY and SVGAGI (reference sequence). Losses at the gene ends were 5 bases for V and 4 bases for J; bases not matched to a gene: 8. CDR3 coding DNA: TGTGCCAGCAGTCGTAGCGGGACAGGGGCGAATCAGCCCCAGCATTTT. It codes for CASSRSGTGANQPQHF.

In regard to this clonotype: A much larger clonotype is one base distant, so this may be a read error. The gene calls are TRBV10-3 and TRBJ1-5; tentatively, D is TRBD1 (6 bases). The CDR3 is made up of 14 amino acids. Per germline, CDR1 ENHRY and CDR2 SYGVKD. V was shortened by 9 bases and J by 7 bases, with 19 bases between the two germline ends. CDR3 nucleotide sequence: TGTGCCATGTCAGAGGGGGGGGTGAGGCAGCCCCAGCATTTT. It is translated as CAMSEGGVRQPQHF.